This T cell receptor (beta chain) was observed in a study of blood T cell repertoires in COVID-19. Study context: Sites across the United States, Italy and Spain contributed samples from acute and convalescent COVID-19. Sources were T cells, B-cell-depleted T cells, or PBMCs; the material itself was cDNA or gDNA.

The assay was immunoSEQ multiplex PCR, and TCRdb's table has in-frame clones only and misses some. This sample carries 150,000 or so clones, 87% of them seen once, and the ten largest clones take 1.6%. The germline V gene encodes CDR1 LNHDA and CDR2 SQIVND (reference sequence). The J segment lost 4 bases and the V segment lost 3 bases, leaving 3 bases of the junction unmatched. The CDR3 length is 14 residues. The chain carries TRBV19 and TRBJ1-2, with TRBD1 matching over 9 bases. Sequencing input: peripheral blood. The sequence derives from a woman aged 50 to 65 with acute or convalescent COVID-19. CDR3 nucleotides: TGTGCCAGTAGTATTCCGGGACAGGGCTATGGCTACACCTTC. This sequence encodes CASSIPGQGYGYTF. The full variable domain, with the rest looked up from reference TRBV19 and TRBJ1-2, is DGGITQSPKYLFRKEGQNVTLSCEQNLNHDAMYWYRQDPGQGLRLIYYSQIVNDFQKGDIAEGYSVSREKKESFPLTVTSAQKNPTAFYLCASSIPGQGYGYTFGSGTRLTVV.